One sample yielded the 8 T cell receptor beta chains listed below, sequenced in a study of response to subunit inactivated influenza vaccine. TCRdb processed the RT-PCR reads anew with MiXCR; each CDR3 protein has one entry. The table shows 610,000 or so distinct CDR3 sequences, with around 15% occurring only once. This material consisted of PBMCs from blood, taken roughly 12 days after vaccination. These receptors all stem from a man between 50 and 59 years old who received an inactivated influenza vaccine.

A note on this clonotype: This could be a read error, since a much larger clone is one nucleotide away. As DNA, the CDR3 is TGTGCCAGCAGCAATCCGGGACAGGGGGCAGATACGCAGTATTTT. Translated, it gives CASSNPGQGADTQYF. The chain combines TRBV7-6 with TRBJ2-3; TRBD1 agrees at 11 bases. The CDR3 extends over 15 amino acids. V lost 5 bases and J lost 4; bases outside the gene matches: 5. Germline CDR1 SGHVS, CDR2 FNYEAQ.

V gene TRBV7-9 combines with J gene TRBJ2-7; TRBD1 is a possible D gene (6 bases). This CDR3 is 16 amino acids long. Per the germline V gene, CDR1 is SEHNR and CDR2 is FQNEAQ (reference sequence). Between the trimmed V and J ends, which lost 2 bases and 3 bases, there was a span of 17 bases. The CDR3 reads CASSLLGTIANYEQYF. The CDR3 DNA sequence: TGTGCCAGCAGCTTACTAGGGACAATTGCTAACTACGAGCAGTACTTC.

This clonotype was recorded a few times. The J gene is TRBJ1-1, the V gene TRBV7-4; D uncertain. Per germline, CDR1 SGHVT and CDR2 SQSDAQ. The CDR3 is 17 residues long. Between the trimmed V and J ends, which lost 1 base and 0 bases, there was a span of 15 bases. CDR3 in amino acids: CASSLEHRQRMNTEAFF. CDR3 DNA: TGTGCCAGCAGCTTAGAACATCGGCAGCGAATGAACACTGAAGCTTTCTTT.

This clonotype occurred many times. This rearrangement joins TRBV15 to TRBJ2-3; D ambiguous. The CDR3 extends over 15 amino acids. CDR1 is LNHNV and CDR2 is YYDKDF in the germline V gene (reference sequence). V was trimmed by 1 base and J by 0 bases, leaving 8 bases between them. The CDR3 nucleotides read TGTGCCACCAGCAGAGCTGACGGCAGCACAGATACGCAGTATTTT. Protein product: CATSRADGSTDTQYF. Looking up the rest from reference TRBV15 and TRBJ2-3 gives the full variable domain: DAMVIQNPRYQVTQFGKPVTLSCSQTLNHNVMYWYQQKSSQAPKLLFHYYDKDFNNEADTPDNFQSRRPNTSFCFLDIRSPGLGDTAMYLCATSRADGSTDTQYFGPGTRLTVL.

This sequence joins TRBV4-1 and TRBJ2-7; tentative D call: TRBD2 (6 bases). Looked up from germline, CDR1 is MGHRA and CDR2 is YSYEKL. Trimming pared 0 bases from V and 0 bases from J, leaving 9 bases between. This CDR3 comprises 15 residues. The CDR3: CASSQERGLSYEQYF. DNA of the CDR3: TGCGCCAGCAGCCAAGAACGGGGACTCTCCTACGAGCAGTACTTC.

This clonotype turned up a few times. This chain links TRBV20-1 with TRBJ2-1, with D possibly being TRBD2 (5 bases). V was trimmed by 4 bases and J by 4 bases, leaving 8 bases between them. The CDR3 sequence is 12 residues long. Germline-derived CDR1 and CDR2 are DFQATT and SNEGSKA (reference sequence). CDR3 amino acids: CSATRGYNEQFF. CDR3 nucleotide sequence: TGCAGTGCTACCCGGGGATACAATGAGCAGTTCTTC.

This clonotype has a handful of counts. The CDR3 bases are TGTGCCAGCAGCCCACGACAGGGGGCGCAAGGGGATGAGCAGTTCTTC. Translating it yields CASSPRQGAQGDEQFF. The chain recombines TRBV12-3 or TRBV12-4 with TRBJ2-1, with 10 bases fitting TRBD1. V dropped 6 bases and J dropped 8; count of bases not matched to a gene: 13. The CDR3 is 16 amino acids.

The chain has TRBV3-1 and TRBJ2-3, with D possibly being TRBD1 or TRBD2 (5 bases each). Between the trimmed V and J ends, which lost 2 bases and 2 bases, there was a span of 11 bases. CDR1 and CDR2 from the germline V gene are LGHDT and YNNKEL (reference sequence). The CDR3 sequence is 15 residues long. CDR3 nucleotide sequence: TGTGCCAGCAGCCAACCCGGGACCGTCACAGATACGCAGTATTTT. As protein: CASSQPGTVTDTQYF.